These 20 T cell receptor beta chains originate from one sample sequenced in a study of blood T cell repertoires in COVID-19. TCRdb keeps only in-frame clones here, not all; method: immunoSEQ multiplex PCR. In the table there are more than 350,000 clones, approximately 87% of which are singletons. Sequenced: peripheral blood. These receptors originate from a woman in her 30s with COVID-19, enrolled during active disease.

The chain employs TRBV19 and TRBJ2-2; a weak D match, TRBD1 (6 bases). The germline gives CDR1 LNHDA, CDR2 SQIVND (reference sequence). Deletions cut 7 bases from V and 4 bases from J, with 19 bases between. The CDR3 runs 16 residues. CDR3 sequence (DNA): TGTGCCAGTACCCGCGGGTGGACAGAGAGCACCGGGGAGCTGTTTTTT. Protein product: CASTRGWTESTGELFF.

This CDR3 is CASSFETGGAYEQYF. CDR3 nucleotides: TGTGCCAGCAGCTTCGAGACAGGGGGGGCGTACGAGCAGTACTTC. The V call is TRBV7-9, the J call TRBJ2-7; TRBD1 matches 9 bases. The V gene's germline CDR1 is SEHNR and CDR2 FQNEAQ (reference sequence). The CDR3 spans 15 residues. V gave up 3 bases and J gave up 4 bases; unmatched junction bases: 7.

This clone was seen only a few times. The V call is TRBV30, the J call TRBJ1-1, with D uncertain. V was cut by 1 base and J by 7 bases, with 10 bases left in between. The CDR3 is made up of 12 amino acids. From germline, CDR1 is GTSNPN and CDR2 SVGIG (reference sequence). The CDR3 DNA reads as TGTGCCTGGAGTGGCCCCGTGAGTGAAGCTTTCTTT. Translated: CAWSGPVSEAFF.

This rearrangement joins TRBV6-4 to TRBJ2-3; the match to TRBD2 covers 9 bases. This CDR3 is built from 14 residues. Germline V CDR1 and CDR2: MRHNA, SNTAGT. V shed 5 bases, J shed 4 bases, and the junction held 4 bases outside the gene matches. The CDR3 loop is CASSLGLASDTQYF. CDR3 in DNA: TGTGCCAGCAGTCTCGGACTAGCGTCAGATACGCAGTATTTT.

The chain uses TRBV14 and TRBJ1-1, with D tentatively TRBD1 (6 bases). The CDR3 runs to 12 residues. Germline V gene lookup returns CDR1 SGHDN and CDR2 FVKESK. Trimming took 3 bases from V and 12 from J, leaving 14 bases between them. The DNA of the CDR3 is TGTGCCAGCAGCCATGGACAGCTCGCTCCTTTCTTT. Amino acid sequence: CASSHGQLAPFF.

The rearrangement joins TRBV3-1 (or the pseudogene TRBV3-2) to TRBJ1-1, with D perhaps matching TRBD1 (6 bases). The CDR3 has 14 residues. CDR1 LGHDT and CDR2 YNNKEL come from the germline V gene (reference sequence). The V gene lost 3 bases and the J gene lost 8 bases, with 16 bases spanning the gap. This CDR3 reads CASSHRGGGAEAFF. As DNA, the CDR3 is TGTGCCAGCAGCCATAGGGGAGGGGGGGCCGAAGCTTTCTTT.

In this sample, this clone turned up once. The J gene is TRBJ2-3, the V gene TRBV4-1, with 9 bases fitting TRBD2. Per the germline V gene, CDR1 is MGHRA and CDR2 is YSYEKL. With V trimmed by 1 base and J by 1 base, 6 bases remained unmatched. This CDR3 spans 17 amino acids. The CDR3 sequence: CASSQVIRTSGTDTQYF. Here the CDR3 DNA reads TGCGCCAGCAGCCAAGTGATTCGGACTAGCGGCACAGATACGCAGTATTTT.

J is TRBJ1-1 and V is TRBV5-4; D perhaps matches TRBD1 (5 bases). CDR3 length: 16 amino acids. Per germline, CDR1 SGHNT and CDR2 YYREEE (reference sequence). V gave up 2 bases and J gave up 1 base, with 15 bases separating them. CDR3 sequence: CASSLIRRVENTEAFF. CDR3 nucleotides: TGTGCCAGCAGCTTAATACGCAGGGTGGAGAACACTGAAGCTTTCTTT.

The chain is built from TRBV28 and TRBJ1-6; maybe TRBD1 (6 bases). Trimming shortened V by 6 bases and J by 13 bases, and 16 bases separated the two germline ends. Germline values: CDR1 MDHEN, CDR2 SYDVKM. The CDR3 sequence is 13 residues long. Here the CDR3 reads CASRFTGLRPLHF. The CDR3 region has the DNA TGTGCCAGCAGATTTACAGGGTTAAGGCCCCTCCACTTT.

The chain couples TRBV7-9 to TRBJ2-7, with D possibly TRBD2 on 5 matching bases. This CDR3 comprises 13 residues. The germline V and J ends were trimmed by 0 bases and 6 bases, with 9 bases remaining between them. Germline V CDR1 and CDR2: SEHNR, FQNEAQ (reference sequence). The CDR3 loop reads CASSLAGVLEQYF. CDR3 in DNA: TGTGCCAGCAGCTTAGCGGGAGTTCTCGAGCAGTACTTC.

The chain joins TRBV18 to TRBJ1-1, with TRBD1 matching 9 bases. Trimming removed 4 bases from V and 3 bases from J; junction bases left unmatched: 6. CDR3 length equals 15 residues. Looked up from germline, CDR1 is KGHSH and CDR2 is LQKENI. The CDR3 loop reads CASSQGQGRYTEAFF. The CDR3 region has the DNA TGTGCCAGCTCACAGGGACAGGGCCGGTACACTGAAGCTTTCTTT.

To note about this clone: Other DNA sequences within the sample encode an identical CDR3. CDR3: CASSLRQGTDTQYF. As DNA, the CDR3 is TGTGCCAGCAGCTTACGGCAGGGCACAGATACGCAGTATTTT. This chain links TRBV7-2 with TRBJ2-3; D unclear. The CDR3 sequence is 14 residues long. Trimming left V 2 bases short and J 1 base short, with 7 bases between. Germline assignment: CDR1 SGHTA and CDR2 FQGNSA.

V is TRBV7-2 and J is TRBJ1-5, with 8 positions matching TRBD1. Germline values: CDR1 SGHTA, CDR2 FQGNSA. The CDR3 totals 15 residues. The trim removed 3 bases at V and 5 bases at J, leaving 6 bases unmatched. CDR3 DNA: TGTGCCAGCAGCTTTTCAGGGGGCGCGGATCAGCCCCAGCATTTT. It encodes CASSFSGGADQPQHF. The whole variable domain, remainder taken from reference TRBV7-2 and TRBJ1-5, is GAGVSQSPSNKVTEKGKDVELRCDPISGHTALYWYRQSLGQGLEFLIYFQGNSAPDKSGLPSDRFSAERTGGSVSTLTIQRTQQEDSAVYLCASSFSGGADQPQHFGDGTRLSIL.

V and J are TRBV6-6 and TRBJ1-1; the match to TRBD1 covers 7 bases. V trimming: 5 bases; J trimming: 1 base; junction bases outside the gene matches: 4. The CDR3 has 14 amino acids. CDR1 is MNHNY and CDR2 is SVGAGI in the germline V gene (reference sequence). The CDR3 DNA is TGTGCCAGCAGTACCCGGACAGGGAACACTGAAGCTTTCTTT. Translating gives CASSTRTGNTEAFF.

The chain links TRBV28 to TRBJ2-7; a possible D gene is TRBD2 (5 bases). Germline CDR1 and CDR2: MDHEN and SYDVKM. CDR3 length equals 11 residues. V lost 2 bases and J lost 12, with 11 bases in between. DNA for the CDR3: TGTGCCAGCAGTTTAATCGGGATTGTGTACTTC. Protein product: CASSLIGIVYF.

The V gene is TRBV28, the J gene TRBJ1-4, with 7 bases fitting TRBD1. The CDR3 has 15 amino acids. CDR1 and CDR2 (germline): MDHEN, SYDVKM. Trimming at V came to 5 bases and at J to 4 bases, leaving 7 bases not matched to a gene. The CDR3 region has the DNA TGTGCCAGCAGTGAATGGACAGGTGATAATGAAAAACTGTTTTTT. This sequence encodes CASSEWTGDNEKLFF.

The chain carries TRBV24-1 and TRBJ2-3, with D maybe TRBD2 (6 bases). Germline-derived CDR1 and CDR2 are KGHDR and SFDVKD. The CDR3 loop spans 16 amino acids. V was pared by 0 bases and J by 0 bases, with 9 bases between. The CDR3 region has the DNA TGTGCCACCAGTGATTTGACTAGCAGTAGCACAGATACGCAGTATTTT. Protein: CATSDLTSSSTDTQYF.

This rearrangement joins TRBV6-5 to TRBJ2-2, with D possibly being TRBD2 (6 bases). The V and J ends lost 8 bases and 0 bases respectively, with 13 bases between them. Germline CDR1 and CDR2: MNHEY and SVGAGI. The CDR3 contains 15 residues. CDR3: CASRRGLANTGELFF. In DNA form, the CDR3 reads TGTGCCAGCCGGAGGGGCCTCGCGAACACCGGGGAGCTGTTTTTT.

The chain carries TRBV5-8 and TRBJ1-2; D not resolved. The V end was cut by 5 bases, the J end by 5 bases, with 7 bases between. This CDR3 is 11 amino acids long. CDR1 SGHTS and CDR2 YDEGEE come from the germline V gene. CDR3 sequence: CASRQIYGYTF. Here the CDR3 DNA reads TGTGCCAGCAGACAGATTTATGGCTACACCTTC. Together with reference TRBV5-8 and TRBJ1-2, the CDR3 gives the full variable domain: EAGVTQSPTHLIKTRGQQATLRCSPISGHTSVYWYQQALGLGLQFLLWYDEGEERNRGNFPPRFSGRQFPNYSSELNVNALELEDSALYLCASRQIYGYTFGSGTRLTVV.

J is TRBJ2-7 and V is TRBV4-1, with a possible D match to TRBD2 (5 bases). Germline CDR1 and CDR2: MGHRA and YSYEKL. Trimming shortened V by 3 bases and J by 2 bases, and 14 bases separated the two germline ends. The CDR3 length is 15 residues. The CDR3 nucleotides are TGCGCCAGCAGCCAGGCCACGGAGGCTCCCTACGAGCAGTACTTC. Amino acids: CASSQATEAPYEQYF.